This T cell receptor (beta chain) was profiled in a study of cytomegalovirus exposure and HLA in healthy donors. Study information: The approximately 670 first-cohort repertoires shared a platform with the 130 or so validation repertoires, as reported in a later analysis.

To note about this clone: Its specificity is not known.

The donors were members of the roughly 120-subject validation cohort (separate from the approximately 670-subject first cohort). Regarding the study as a whole: Specificity of a few CMV-associated chains for CMV antigens was verified in vitro. Most TCR sequences were uncommon, yet certain public TCRs appeared in many donors.

Using immunoSEQ multiplex PCR, the repertoire was profiled, and TCRdb retains in-frame clones only, with some absent. The sample yields 200,000 to 250,000 clones, 65% to 85% seen once. Per the germline V gene, CDR1 is LGHNA and CDR2 is YNFKEQ. There are 16 residues in the CDR3. Losses at the gene ends were 1 base for V and 5 bases for J; bases not matched to a gene: 9. The specimen was PBMCs. This TCR was recovered from a woman aged 30 to 39 in good health and CMV-seropositive. This chain joins TRBV4-2 and TRBJ2-7; the match to TRBD1 covers 9 bases. The CDR3 loop is CASSQGKGTGYNEQYF. CDR3 nucleotides: TGTGCCAGCAGCCAAGGGAAAGGGACAGGGTATAACGAGCAGTACTTC.